The rows below give T cell receptor beta chains drawn from one sample of a study of T cell repertoires in cytomegalovirus infection. TCRdb called the reads again in MiXCR, with one record for every CDR3 protein. The sample holds more than 500,000 distinct CDR3 sequences; about 17% are singletons and the top ten take 24%. The sequenced material came from CD8+ T cells from PBMCs. Receptors originate from a human donor in good health (CMV status not recorded). Some clones in this sample may be carry-over from other donors' samples. The CDR3 runs from the conserved cysteine through the conserved F or W. The D gene is left open where the match is weak. Clone size appears in some rows only: once, few, many, or a class for an expanded clone.

j_gene	d_gene	v_gene	abundance	CDR3aa	CDR3nt
TRBJ1-2	.	TRBV6-1	many	CASSDRGNLFRMAGYTF	TGTGCCAGCAGTGATAGGGGGAACCTTTTTAGAATGGCTGGCTACACCTTC
TRBJ1-5	.	TRBV19	.	CASSIERGPRQPQDF	TGTGCCAGTAGTATAGAGAGGGGTCCAAGGCAGCCCCAGGATTTT
TRBJ2-3	TRBD2	TRBV2	.	CASPRSSGISTDTQYF	TGTGCCAGCCCCCGTTCTAGCGGGATAAGCACAGATACGCAGTATTTT
TRBJ2-3	TRBD2	TRBV9	.	CASSVDATGGPNTDTQYF	TGTGCCAGCAGCGTAGATGCGACGGGGGGGCCAAACACAGATACGCAGTATTTT
TRBJ2-3	.	TRBV20-1	few	CSARPAGTSTDTQYF	TGCAGTGCACGGCCCGCGGGAACTAGCACAGATACGCAGTATTTT
TRBJ2-5	.	TRBV5-1	few	CASSLGGAALVIETQYF	TGCGCCAGCAGCTTGGGAGGGGCGGCGCTAGTCATAGAGACCCAGTACTTC
TRBJ2-1	.	TRBV4-2	many	CASSQGTDSYNEQFF	TGTGCCAGCAGCCAGGGGACGGATTCCTACAATGAGCAGTTCTTC
TRBJ2-2	TRBD2	TRBV27	.	CASSLSRLAGVTGELFF	TGTGCCAGCAGTTTATCGAGGCTAGCGGGAGTAACCGGGGAGCTGTTTTTT
TRBJ2-7	.	TRBV4-1	few	CASSQPGSEQYF	TGCGCCAGCAGCCAACCGGGGTCCGAGCAGTACTTC
TRBJ2-1	TRBD2	TRBV29-1	few	CSVAGETNNEQFF	TGCAGCGTGGCGGGAGAGACCAACAATGAGCAGTTCTTC
TRBJ2-6	.	TRBV15	once	CATSRVPGGASLGANVLTF	TGTGCCACCAGCAGAGTCCCGGGGGGCGCCTCTCTGGGGGCCAACGTCCTGACTTTC
TRBJ1-5	.	TRBV9	many	CASSPDSSRNQPQHF	TGTGCCAGCAGCCCAGACAGCAGTCGCAATCAGCCCCAGCATTTT
TRBJ1-4	.	TRBV7-8	many	CASSLEIFGAANEKLFF	TGTGCCAGCAGCTTAGAAATTTTCGGGGCGGCTAATGAAAAACTGTTTTTT
TRBJ2-5	TRBD1	TRBV13	.	CASRYAGTGIETQYF	TGTGCCAGCAGATATGCCGGGACAGGGATAGAGACCCAGTACTTC
TRBJ2-6	.	TRBV7-9	.	CASSSSTRTPTTGANVLTF	TGTGCCAGCAGCTCCAGTACCCGGACCCCGACGACTGGGGCCAACGTCCTGACTTTC
TRBJ1-5	TRBD1	TRBV12-3/TRBV12-4	many	CASTVDRGQRPQHF	TGTGCCAGCACCGTGGACAGGGGCCAGAGGCCCCAGCATTTT
TRBJ2-2	.	TRBV7-3	.	CASNLPPPGQTLTGELFF	TGTGCCAGCAACCTACCTCCACCGGGACAAACGCTTACCGGGGAGCTGTTTTTT
TRBJ2-7	.	TRBV19	.	CASSTARDNLYEQYF	TGTGCCAGTAGTACTGCCCGGGACAATCTCTACGAGCAGTACTTC
TRBJ2-4	.	TRBV7-8	many	CASSLGTVAKNIQYF	TGTGCCAGCAGCTTAGGGACAGTAGCCAAAAACATTCAGTACTTC
TRBJ1-4	.	TRBV11-2	many	CASSSINEKLFF	TGTGCCAGCAGCTCAATTAATGAAAAACTGTTTTTT
TRBJ2-5	TRBD2	TRBV5-1	.	CASSLEGLFRETQYF	TGCGCCAGCAGCTTGGAGGGACTATTCAGAGAGACCCAGTACTTC
TRBJ1-1	.	TRBV11-2	many	CASSLWGENTEAFF	TGTGCCAGCAGCTTATGGGGCGAGAACACTGAAGCTTTCTTT